This T cell receptor beta chain derives from a study of Graves' ophthalmopathy and Graves' hyperthyroidism. Study-wide results and limits: Also, most clonotypes expanded in the thyroid above 0.001 frequency appeared in blood.

Of note for this clonotype: What it recognizes is unknown.

The CDR3 runs 17 residues. V lost 0 bases to trimming and J lost 9 bases; unmatched junction nucleotides: 16. The germline gives CDR1 SGHRS, CDR2 YFSETQ. Among the hyperthyroidism patients, all were newly diagnosed, aged 18 to 65, with under 2 months' duration. Clinical symptoms, serum thyroxine, TRAb, thyroid ultrasound and orbital computed tomography determined diagnosis. The authors used Ficoll-Paque density gradient centrifugation to separate PBMCs. The input was around 9 ml of fresh peripheral blood. Amplifying from RNA transcripts, the study obtained TCR beta CDR3 regions. Second-round multiplex PCR came after a first-round RT-PCR that employed HTBI primers. Each CDR3 protein is one row after TCRdb ran MiXCR on the multiplex PCR reads. Of 35,000 to 45,000 distinct CDR3 sequences listed, roughly 50% are singletons.

The sequencing sample was made of peripheral blood. The chain uses TRBV5-1 and TRBJ2-5, with 8 bases that match TRBD2. The sequence derives from an adult woman with stable Graves' hyperthyroidism. The CDR3 is CASSLGTSGNPGEAQYF. In DNA form, the CDR3 reads TGCGCCAGCAGCTTGGGAACTAGCGGAAACCCAGGGGAGGCCCAGTACTTC.